This T cell receptor (beta chain) was found in a study of post-analysis software for immune sequencing data. Points on this clonotype: The target antigen is unknown.

Incorporated into the TCR beta cDNA libraries were unique molecular identifiers, which served to reduce PCR and sequencing biases. TCRdb reprocessed the PCR reads via MiXCR and lists one record per CDR3 protein. The sample lists about 430,000 distinct CDR3 sequences, 39% occurring once. Study-wide points: Strong same-batch co-clustering of samples appeared with F measure clustering. Compared with controls, patients showed significantly lower normalized Chao1 diversity. Higher frequency in patients than in controls was seen for five TRBV segments, with TRBV5-6, TRBV5-1 and TRBV20-1 among them.

The CDR3 sequence is 13 residues long. The germline V gene has CDR1 SGHDT and CDR2 YYEEEE. Trimming cost V 2 bases and J 7 bases; bases outside gene matches: 5. V is TRBV5-6 and J is TRBJ1-1, with 7 bases fitting TRBD1. The specimen was blood. The sequence came from a girl aged 2-10 years with multiple sclerosis. The CDR3, as DNA: TGTGCCAGCAGCTTTCAGGGGGTAGGTGAAGCTTTCTTT. Protein: CASSFQGVGEAFF.